The 29 T cell receptor beta chains listed next were all sequenced from one sample in a study of cytomegalovirus exposure and HLA in healthy donors. With 60 Vbeta and 13 Jbeta primers, the PCR was carried out. Sequencing used immunoSEQ multiplex PCR; TCRdb keeps in-frame clones, though not all of them. The repertoire table contains 130,000 or so clones. Material for sequencing was PBMCs. The receptors here all came from a woman between 35 and 50 years old in good health and CMV-seronegative.

CDR3 residues: CASSHTGRYNEQFF. Here the CDR3 DNA reads TGTGCCAGCAGCCACACCGGGAGATACAATGAGCAGTTCTTC. The rearrangement uses TRBV4-2 and TRBJ2-1; maybe TRBD2 (6 bases). The CDR3 runs 14 residues. Deletions cut 3 bases from V and 4 bases from J, with 10 bases between. Germline CDR1 and CDR2: LGHNA and YNFKEQ.

The chain couples TRBV9 to TRBJ1-3, with D maybe TRBD1 (5 bases). Deletions cut 3 bases from V and 2 bases from J, with 12 bases between. Germline values: CDR1 SGDLS, CDR2 YYNGEE. The CDR3 is 15 residues long. DNA of the CDR3: TGTGCCAGCAGCGGCCAGGGTTACCCTGGAAACACCATATATTTT. It is translated as CASSGQGYPGNTIYF.

The V call is TRBV7-9, the J call TRBJ2-5; 8 bases agree with TRBD1. This CDR3 region has 13 residues. Germline loops: CDR1 SEHNR, CDR2 FQNEAQ (reference sequence). V lost 2 bases and J lost 4; bases outside the gene matches: 0. The CDR3 bases are TGTGCCAGCAGCTTAACAGGGGGAGAGACCCAGTACTTC. Translated, it gives CASSLTGGETQYF.

This rearrangement joins TRBV28 to TRBJ1-3; D is perhaps TRBD1 (6 bases). CDR1 and CDR2 (germline): MDHEN, SYDVKM. V was trimmed by 6 bases and J by 8 bases, leaving 14 bases between them. The CDR3 totals 13 residues. The CDR3 loop is CASRKQGTDTIYF. CDR3 coding DNA: TGTGCCAGCAGGAAACAGGGCACGGACACCATATATTTT.

This chain joins TRBV11-2 and TRBJ1-6, with TRBD1 identical over 7 bases. This CDR3 is built from 16 residues. After removal of 3 bases from V and 7 bases from J, the junction contained 9 bases not matched to a gene. The germline gives CDR1 SGHAT, CDR2 FQNNGV. This CDR3 reads CASSLEGTEENSPLHF. The DNA of the CDR3 is TGTGCCAGCAGCTTGGAGGGGACAGAAGAAAATTCACCCCTCCACTTT.

The CDR3 DNA reads TGCGCCAGCAGCAGTACCGGGACAGGGGGCGGTGAAGCTTTCTTT. The encoded protein is CASSSTGTGGGEAFF. This chain joins TRBV5-1 and TRBJ1-1, with 12 nucleotides matching TRBD1. The CDR3 runs to 15 residues. V lost 4 bases to trimming and J lost 7 bases; unmatched junction nucleotides: 8. Germline values: CDR1 SGHRS, CDR2 YFSETQ.

The chain couples TRBV4-2 to TRBJ1-4; possible D gene TRBD1, 5 bases. The CDR3 contains 14 residues. The germline V and J ends were trimmed by 6 bases and 2 bases, with 10 bases remaining between them. CDR1 LGHNA and CDR2 YNFKEQ come from the germline V gene. The CDR3 sequence is CASSLGTTNEKLFF. The CDR3 DNA reads as TGTGCCAGCAGTCTCGGGACTACTAATGAAAAACTGTTTTTT.

This chain joins TRBV5-4 and TRBJ1-1, with 8 bases fitting TRBD1. The CDR3 sequence is 14 residues long. The J segment lost 5 bases and the V segment lost 3 bases, leaving 6 bases of the junction unmatched. Germline CDR1 reads SGHNT; CDR2 reads YYREEE (reference sequence). CDR3 sequence (DNA): TGTGCCAGCAGCTCAGGGGGCGGTGGAACTGAAGCTTTCTTT. It translates to CASSSGGGGTEAFF.

The V gene is TRBV7-2, the J gene TRBJ1-1, with D maybe TRBD1 (6 bases). The CDR3 is made up of 15 amino acids. The germline V gene has CDR1 SGHTA and CDR2 FQGNSA. V lost 1 base and J lost 3, with 12 bases in between. The CDR3 loop reads CASSLGTQGYTEAFF. CDR3 nucleotide sequence: TGTGCCAGCAGCTTAGGGACGCAGGGGTACACTGAAGCTTTCTTT.

V and J are TRBV9 and TRBJ1-2, with 8 bases that match TRBD1. The CDR3 covers 13 residues. The V gene end was trimmed by 4 bases and the J gene end by 5 bases; junction bases not matched to a gene: 4. In germline, CDR1 is SGDLS, CDR2 YYNGEE. CDR3 in DNA: TGTGCCAGCAGCCCGGACAGGGCATATGGCTACACCTTC. It yields the protein CASSPDRAYGYTF.

The chain is built from TRBV6-4 and TRBJ1-1; 8 bases are shared with TRBD1. Unmatched junction bases numbered 8, after V lost 6 bases and J lost 5 bases. Germline loops: CDR1 MRHNA, CDR2 SNTAGT. The CDR3 consists of 14 residues. CDR3 bases: TGTGCCAGCAGAGGGGGCAGGGGGCGAACTGAAGCTTTCTTT. Residues: CASRGGRGRTEAFF.

The V gene is TRBV7-3, the J gene TRBJ2-7, with 11 bases matching TRBD1. Germline CDR1 and CDR2: SGHTA and FQGTGA. The CDR3 runs to 16 residues. The J segment lost 5 bases and the V segment lost 0 bases, leaving 6 bases of the junction unmatched. The CDR3 spells CASSLTSDRGLHEQYF. CDR3 bases: TGTGCCAGCAGCTTAACTTCGGACAGGGGGCTCCACGAGCAGTACTTC.

The chain links TRBV2 to TRBJ2-5, with unresolved D. Germline V gene data show CDR1 as SNHLY and CDR2 as FYNNEI. CDR3 length: 13 residues. Trimming stripped 3 bases from V and 2 bases from J, with 7 bases between. CDR3 sequence reads: CASSEESQETQYF. In DNA, the CDR3 is TGTGCCAGCAGTGAGGAGTCACAAGAGACCCAGTACTTC.

The CDR3 nucleotides are TGTGCCAGCAGCAACAGCTCCTACGAGCAGTACGTC. Its protein is CASSNSSYEQYV. The chain recombines TRBV5-7 with TRBJ2-7, with D uncertain. TRBV5-7 is given ORF status, its function remaining uncertain. CDR3 length: 12 residues. V shed 4 bases and J shed 0 bases, with 5 bases lying between them.

This chain links TRBV7-3 with TRBJ2-2; TRBD2 aligns across 11 bases. V was clipped by 1 base and J by 2 bases; unmatched bases: 6. This CDR3 is 18 amino acids long. Germline CDR1 is SGHTA and CDR2 is FQGTGA. DNA of the CDR3: TGTGCCAGCAGCTTAAGAATACTAGCGGGGGAAAACACCGGGGAGCTGTTTTTT. Amino acids: CASSLRILAGENTGELFF.

The gene calls are TRBV4-2 and TRBJ2-1; TRBD2 is a possible D gene (6 bases). Per the germline V gene, CDR1 is LGHNA and CDR2 is YNFKEQ. The CDR3 is made up of 16 amino acids. Trimming left V 0 bases short and J 3 bases short, with 12 bases between. CDR3 sequence: CASSQEPGTGYNEQFF. As DNA, the CDR3 is TGTGCCAGCAGCCAAGAACCCGGGACTGGCTACAATGAGCAGTTCTTC.

This sequence joins TRBV14 and TRBJ2-3; D is possibly TRBD2 (6 bases). This CDR3 has 16 residues. Trimming pared 1 base from V and 8 bases from J, leaving 19 bases between. Germline values: CDR1 SGHDN, CDR2 FVKESK. Written as DNA, the CDR3 is TGTGCCAGCAGCCAAGTAAGGAGGGTCGAGGAGGGTACGCAGTATTTT. This encodes CASSQVRRVEEGTQYF.

CDR3 region: CASSVSAGYTGELFF. The DNA of the CDR3 is TGTGCCAGCAGCGTGTCCGCAGGGTACACCGGGGAGCTGTTTTTT. The V gene is TRBV9, the J gene TRBJ2-2; tentative D call: TRBD1 (5 bases). The CDR3 runs 15 residues. Trimming stripped 2 bases from V and 3 bases from J, with 11 bases between. From germline, CDR1 is SGDLS and CDR2 YYNGEE.

V is TRBV29-1 and J is TRBJ1-5; TRBD1 might be the D (6 bases). Germline V CDR1 and CDR2: SQVTM, ANQGSEA. V lost 6 bases to trimming and J lost 4 bases, with 13 bases between them. This CDR3 has 13 amino acids. CDR3 in amino acids: CSVSQGQNQPQHF. CDR3 DNA: TGCAGCGTGAGCCAGGGACAAAATCAGCCCCAGCATTTT.

The chain carries TRBV19 and TRBJ1-5, with D hard to call. CDR1 LNHDA and CDR2 SQIVND come from the germline V gene (reference sequence). V lost 3 bases, J lost 6 bases, and 12 bases lay in between. CDR3 length equals 14 residues. This chain's CDR3 is CASSISLLGQPQHF. In nucleotides, the CDR3 is TGTGCCAGTAGTATTAGCTTGCTGGGTCAGCCCCAGCATTTT.

A remark on this clone: The junction departs from germline at one end; a sequencing error may be responsible. The chain is built from TRBV9 and TRBJ1-1, with D perhaps TRBD1 (5 bases). Germline V lookup: CDR1 SGDLS, CDR2 YYNGEE. The CDR3 loop spans 15 amino acids. The CDR3 loop reads CASSDRQSSNAEAFF. As DNA, the CDR3 is TGTGCCAGCAGCGATCGACAGTCTTCGAACGCTGAAGCTTTCTTT.

By frequency, this clone registers medium-sized. This rearrangement joins TRBV10-3 to TRBJ1-1; D possibly corresponds to TRBD1 (5 bases). The CDR3 length is 13 residues. V lost 6 bases, J lost 5 bases, and 13 bases lay in between. The germline V gene encodes CDR1 ENHRY and CDR2 SYGVKD. This CDR3 reads CAIRAGGGTEAFF. DNA for the CDR3: TGTGCCATCAGAGCGGGGGGTGGGACTGAAGCTTTCTTT.

This chain connects TRBV20-1 to TRBJ2-7; TRBD1 might be the D (6 bases). The V gene lost 6 bases and the J gene lost 5 bases, with 11 bases spanning the gap. Germline lookup yields CDR1 DFQATT and CDR2 SNEGSKA (reference sequence). CDR3 size: 11 residues. CDR3 nucleotide sequence: TGCAGTGCGTACAGGGCCCACGAGCAGTACTTC. Encoded protein: CSAYRAHEQYF.

The V call is TRBV7-2, the J call TRBJ1-6; D ambiguous. Germline V gene data show CDR1 as SGHTA and CDR2 as FQGNSA. The CDR3 extends over 17 amino acids. The ends were cut back, 0 bases at V and 10 bases at J, with 19 bases in the middle. This CDR3 reads CASSLAPQNVGGSPLHF. Here the CDR3 DNA reads TGTGCCAGCAGCTTAGCCCCACAGAATGTTGGCGGGTCACCCCTCCACTTT.

The V gene is TRBV5-1, the J gene TRBJ2-1, with 7 bases matching TRBD2. The V gene's germline CDR1 is SGHRS and CDR2 YFSETQ. This CDR3 is 14 amino acids long. The ends lost 0 bases at V and 8 bases at J; junction bases unmatched: 5. The CDR3 DNA is TGCGCCAGCAGCTTGGCTAGGACTAGGGATGAGCAGTTCTTC. Translating it yields CASSLARTRDEQFF.

V and J are TRBV10-3 and TRBJ1-6; D may be TRBD1 (5 bases). CDR3 length equals 14 residues. With 3 bases removed from V and 10 bases from J, the gap between germline ends came to 13 bases. The germline gives CDR1 ENHRY, CDR2 SYGVKD. The DNA of the CDR3 is TGTGCCATCAGTGAAGGCTCGGCAGGGTCACCCCTCCACTTT. Residues: CAISEGSAGSPLHF.

J is TRBJ2-7 and V is TRBV18, with a possible D match to TRBD2 (6 bases). The germline V gene encodes CDR1 KGHSH and CDR2 LQKENI. The V gene lost 6 bases and the J gene lost 2 bases, with 11 bases spanning the gap. The CDR3 totals 13 residues. Here the CDR3 reads CASSPGVAYEQYV. The CDR3 nucleotides read TGTGCCAGCTCCCCGGGGGTGGCCTACGAGCAGTACGTC.

This chain connects TRBV19 to TRBJ2-1; 7 bases map to TRBD1. Trimming cost V 4 bases and J 2 bases; bases outside gene matches: 8. This CDR3 is built from 16 residues. Per the germline V gene, CDR1 is LNHDA and CDR2 is SQIVND (reference sequence). The CDR3 nucleotides are TGTGCCAGTAGTACGACAGGGCGGCCAGCCTACAATGAGCAGTTCTTC. Its translation: CASSTTGRPAYNEQFF. Full variable domain (outside the CDR3, taken from reference TRBV19 and TRBJ2-1): DGGITQSPKYLFRKEGQNVTLSCEQNLNHDAMYWYRQDPGQGLRLIYYSQIVNDFQKGDIAEGYSVSREKKESFPLTVTSAQKNPTAFYLCASSTTGRPAYNEQFFGPGTRLTVL.

The chain recombines TRBV6-5 with TRBJ1-2; possibly TRBD1 for D (6 bases). V gave up 5 bases and J gave up 8 bases, with 15 bases separating them. Germline V gene lookup returns CDR1 MNHEY and CDR2 SVGAGI. This CDR3 has 13 amino acids. CDR3 coding DNA: TGTGCCAGCAGTACTGGCAGGGGTAAGGGCTACACCTTC. Translation: CASSTGRGKGYTF.